The 22 T cell receptor beta chains in this list originate from one sample, sequenced in a study of blood T cell repertoires in COVID-19. This table comes from immunoSEQ multiplex PCR, and its TCRdb copy is limited to in-frame clones, with some not included. This table has over 130,000 clones, 88% appearing once. The sequenced sample consisted of peripheral blood. The receptors derive from a human donor with COVID-19, enrolled during active disease. The donor label of this sample is uncertain.

The V gene is TRBV5-1, the J gene TRBJ2-5; 15 nucleotides match TRBD2. The ends lost 4 bases at V and 1 base at J; junction bases unmatched: 5. Germline V gene lookup returns CDR1 SGHRS and CDR2 YFSETQ. CDR3 size: 17 residues. In DNA, the CDR3 is TGCGCCAGCAGCACGGGACTAGCGGGGGGATCCCAAGAGACCCAGTACTTC. It specifies CASSTGLAGGSQETQYF. The full variable domain, with the rest looked up from reference TRBV5-1 and TRBJ2-5, is KAGVTQTPRYLIKTRGQQVTLSCSPISGHRSVSWYQQTPGQGLQFLFEYFSETQRNKGNFPGRFSGRQFSNSRSEMNVSTLELGDSALYLCASSTGLAGGSQETQYFGPGTRLLVL.

This clone showed up just once. V and J are TRBV27 and TRBJ2-5; possible D gene TRBD1, 6 bases. This CDR3 contains 14 residues. V was pared by 3 bases and J by 1 base, with 9 bases between. Germline-derived CDR1 and CDR2 are MNHEY and SMNVEV (reference sequence). CDR3 protein: CASSFRDTQETQYF. The CDR3 nucleotides are TGTGCCAGCAGTTTCCGGGACACCCAAGAGACCCAGTACTTC.

J is TRBJ1-6 and V is TRBV3-1 (or the pseudogene TRBV3-2); D uncertain. There are 17 residues in the CDR3. The germline V gene encodes CDR1 LGHDT and CDR2 YNNKEL (reference sequence). V lost 4 bases, J lost 13 bases, and 26 bases lay in between. The CDR3 nucleotides are TGTGCCAGCAGCCTCCTAACCGATAGTACTAGCGCGGAGCCCCTCCACTTT. Protein product: CASSLLTDSTSAEPLHF.

This clone was recorded a few times. V and J are TRBV19 and TRBJ2-2; 9 bases fit TRBD2. V lost 3 bases and J lost 7; bases outside the gene matches: 6. CDR3 length equals 15 residues. CDR1 and CDR2 from the germline V gene are LNHDA and SQIVND (reference sequence). CDR3 sequence reads: CASSIGAGGVGELFF. The CDR3 DNA reads as TGTGCCAGTAGTATTGGAGCGGGAGGAGTCGGGGAGCTGTTTTTT.

This clone was detected only a few times. The chain combines TRBV2 with TRBJ2-7; TRBD2 agrees at 8 bases. After removal of 7 bases from V and 4 bases from J, the junction contained 6 bases not matched to a gene. This CDR3 is built from 13 residues. Looked up from germline, CDR1 is SNHLY and CDR2 is FYNNEI. The CDR3 DNA sequence: TGTGCCAGCAATCCCGGGGGGGCGTACGAGCAGTACTTC. Translated: CASNPGGAYEQYF.

The chain has TRBV5-4 and TRBJ2-2; the match to TRBD2 covers 8 bases. V lost 5 bases to trimming and J lost 3 bases; unmatched junction nucleotides: 9. Germline CDR1 is SGHNT and CDR2 is YYREEE (reference sequence). The CDR3 spans 16 residues. In DNA form, the CDR3 reads TGTGCCAGCAGTTTTCCGGGACTAGAGGACACCGGGGAGCTGTTTTTT. Protein sequence: CASSFPGLEDTGELFF. The entire variable domain, with the rest obtained from reference TRBV5-4 and TRBJ2-2, is as follows: ETGVTQSPTHLIKTRGQQVTLRCSSQSGHNTVSWYQQALGQGPQFIFQYYREEENGRGNFPPRFSGLQFPNYSSELNVNALELDDSALYLCASSFPGLEDTGELFFGEGSRLTVL.

There are a few counts of this clone. The V gene is TRBV5-4, the J gene TRBJ1-4; weak D call: TRBD1 (6 bases). V was trimmed by 4 bases and J by 0 bases, leaving 7 bases between them. Germline V gives CDR1 SGHNT, CDR2 YYREEE (reference sequence). The CDR3 sequence is 14 residues long. CDR3 amino acids: CASSDRPTNEKLFF. In nucleotides, the CDR3 is TGTGCCAGCAGCGACAGGCCAACTAATGAAAAACTGTTTTTT.

The chain links TRBV21-1 to TRBJ1-5; the tabulated D call, TRBD1, remains unverified against the DNA. TRBV21-1 represents a pseudogene. The CDR3 loop spans 14 amino acids. This CDR3 reads CANPRGRHNQPQHF. CDR3 coding DNA: TGTGCCAACCCCAGGGGAAGACACAATCAGCCCCAGCATTTT.

The CDR3 sequence: CASSLGGGSSYEQYF. CDR3 DNA: TGCGCCAGCAGCTTGGGAGGGGGATCCTCCTACGAGCAGTACTTC. The chain employs TRBV5-1 and TRBJ2-7; possibly TRBD1 for D (6 bases). Trimming took 0 bases from V and 0 from J, leaving 10 bases between them. In germline, CDR1 is SGHRS, CDR2 YFSETQ. The CDR3 covers 15 residues.

The chain uses TRBV5-4 and TRBJ1-6; the D gene is possibly TRBD1 (5 bases). Trimming removed 5 bases from V and 8 bases from J, with 8 bases in between. The CDR3 length is 12 residues. The germline V gene encodes CDR1 SGHNT and CDR2 YYREEE (reference sequence). CDR3 nucleotides: TGTGCCAGCAGATCACAGGATTCACCCCTCCACTTT. As protein: CASRSQDSPLHF.

The J gene is TRBJ2-5, the V gene TRBV12-5, with 8 bases lining up with TRBD1. The CDR3 spans 16 residues. V shed 2 bases and J 4 bases; nucleotides not matched to a gene: 9. Germline CDR1 reads LGHNT; CDR2 reads FRNRAP. The CDR3 DNA reads as TGTGCTAGTGGTTTGTTTAGGACAGGGTTCATAGAGACCCAGTACTTC. Protein: CASGLFRTGFIETQYF. Variable domain in full (rest from reference TRBV12-5 and TRBJ2-5): DARVTQTPRHKVTEMGQEVTMRCQPILGHNTVFWYRQTMMQGLELLAYFRNRAPLDDSGMPKDRFSAEMPDATLATLKIQPSEPRDSAVYFCASGLFRTGFIETQYFGPGTRLLVL.

The chain uses TRBV7-9 and TRBJ2-1, with 10 bases that match TRBD2. Germline V gene lookup returns CDR1 SEHNR and CDR2 FQNEAQ (reference sequence). The V segment lost 7 bases and the J segment 4 bases; nucleotides outside the gene matches: 4. The CDR3 extends over 14 amino acids. CDR3: CASKASGGYNEQFF. DNA for the CDR3: TGTGCCAGCAAAGCTAGCGGGGGATACAATGAGCAGTTCTTC. The full variable domain, rest sourced from reference TRBV7-9 and TRBJ2-1, is DTGVSQNPRHKITKRGQNVTFRCDPISEHNRLYWYRQTLGQGPEFLTYFQNEAQLEKSRLLSDRFSAERPKGSFSTLEIQRTEQGDSAMYLCASKASGGYNEQFFGPGTRLTVL.

This clone was detected once. This chain links TRBV24-1 with TRBJ1-2; TRBD1 agrees at 11 bases. With 4 bases clipped from V and 6 bases from J, the junction kept 15 bases outside the gene matches. Per the germline V gene, CDR1 is KGHDR and CDR2 is SFDVKD. The CDR3 has 18 amino acids. This chain's CDR3 is CATSDRRDRGFGHDGYTF. CDR3 nucleotides: TGTGCCACCAGTGACCGACGGGACAGGGGGTTCGGTCACGATGGCTACACCTTC.

CDR3 nucleotides: TGTGCCAGCAGCTTAGCCAACAGGGGAATAGATGAAAAACTGTTTTTT. It translates to CASSLANRGIDEKLFF. The rearrangement uses TRBV7-8 and TRBJ1-4; 7 bases map to TRBD1. V lost 0 bases and J lost 6; bases outside the gene matches: 7. Germline CDR1 SGHVS, CDR2 FQNEAQ. The CDR3 runs 16 residues.

V is TRBV25-1 and J is TRBJ2-7; D perhaps matches TRBD2 (6 bases). Between the trimmed V and J ends, which lost 7 bases and 1 base, there was a span of 17 bases. The germline V gene has CDR1 MGHDK and CDR2 SYGVNS. CDR3 length: 15 amino acids. The CDR3 reads CASTQGAGGSYEQYF. CDR3 DNA: TGTGCCAGCACCCAAGGGGCAGGAGGGTCCTACGAGCAGTACTTC.

This rearrangement joins TRBV7-9 to TRBJ2-2, with D tentatively TRBD2 (6 bases). Trimming stripped 5 bases from V and 5 bases from J, with 18 bases between. CDR3 size: 16 residues. CDR1 SEHNR and CDR2 FQNEAQ come from the germline V gene (reference sequence). CDR3: CASSPEVGGWTGELFF. CDR3 coding DNA: TGTGCCAGCAGCCCCGAGGTGGGGGGATGGACCGGGGAGCTGTTTTTT.

The CDR3 sequence is CASSYSTGPIYGYTF. In DNA form, the CDR3 reads TGTGCCAGCAGTTACTCGACAGGGCCGATCTATGGCTACACCTTC. This chain connects TRBV6-5 to TRBJ1-2; 7 bases match TRBD1. The CDR3 loop spans 15 amino acids. CDR1 is MNHEY, CDR2 SVGAGI, per germline. The trim removed 0 bases at V and 4 bases at J, leaving 5 bases unmatched.

The gene calls are TRBV2 and TRBJ1-6; a weak D match, TRBD1 (5 bases). The CDR3 contains 13 residues. Germline V gives CDR1 SNHLY, CDR2 FYNNEI. Deletions cut 4 bases from V and 10 bases from J, with 11 bases between. The CDR3 DNA follows: TGTGCCAGCAGTGTTACAGGAAGATCACCCCTCCACTTT. The encoded protein is CASSVTGRSPLHF.

This clone was seen a few times. The chain has TRBV5-6 and TRBJ2-1, with D uncertain. V shed 0 bases and J shed 9 bases, with 13 bases lying between them. Germline CDR1 is SGHDT and CDR2 is YYEEEE. This CDR3 has 14 residues. The CDR3 loop reads CASSLGISGGEQFF. CDR3 nucleotides: TGTGCCAGCAGCTTGGGAATCAGTGGTGGTGAGCAGTTCTTC. The whole variable domain, filled in from reference TRBV5-6 and TRBJ2-1, reads DAGVTQSPTHLIKTRGQQVTLRCSPKSGHDTVSWYQQALGQGPQFIFQYYEEEERQRGNFPDRFSGHQFPNYSSELNVNALLLGDSALYLCASSLGISGGEQFFGPGTRLTVL.

V usage is TRBV12-5 and J usage is TRBJ2-7; 9 bases match TRBD1. Germline lookup yields CDR1 LGHNT and CDR2 FRNRAP. V shed 0 bases, J shed 6 bases, and the junction held 9 bases outside the gene matches. CDR3 length: 16 amino acids. CDR3 sequence (DNA): TGTGCTAGTGGTTTGGTAGGAACGGGACAGGGAGTCGAGCAGTACTTC. This sequence encodes CASGLVGTGQGVEQYF. Using reference TRBV12-5 and TRBJ2-7 for the parts outside the CDR3, the full variable domain is DARVTQTPRHKVTEMGQEVTMRCQPILGHNTVFWYRQTMMQGLELLAYFRNRAPLDDSGMPKDRFSAEMPDATLATLKIQPSEPRDSAVYFCASGLVGTGQGVEQYFGPGTRLTVT.

This clone was counted a single time. The chain employs TRBV7-9 and TRBJ1-5; D might be TRBD1 (5 bases). This CDR3 is 16 amino acids long. Trimming stripped 5 bases from V and 0 bases from J, with 14 bases between. Germline CDR1 is SEHNR and CDR2 is FQNEAQ (reference sequence). The CDR3 loop is CASSGPGFYSNQPQHF. CDR3 nucleotide sequence: TGTGCCAGCAGCGGCCCAGGGTTTTATAGCAATCAGCCCCAGCATTTT.

V and J are TRBV6-4 and TRBJ2-6; D is perhaps TRBD2 (6 bases). The CDR3 totals 16 residues. Looked up from germline, CDR1 is MRHNA and CDR2 is SNTAGT. The ends were cut back, 2 bases at V and 4 bases at J, with 12 bases in the middle. DNA of the CDR3: TGTGCCAGCAGTGACACCACCGGGGGAGGGGCCAACGTCCTGACTTTC. Translation: CASSDTTGGGANVLTF.